One sample yielded the 19 T cell receptor beta chains listed below, sequenced in a study of T cell clusters in autoimmune cytopenias. One tube held mixed TRB-A and TRB-B primer pools for touch-down PCR. Using the multiplex PCR reads, TCRdb records one entry per CDR3 protein without DNA. The sample totals almost 15,000 distinct CDR3 sequences. TRB amplification used around 260 ng of peripheral blood genomic DNA. The sample was peripheral blood. These receptors were collected from a human donor with an autoimmune cytopenia or autoimmune hepatitis (not recorded which).

The rearrangement uses TRBV20-1 and TRBJ2-7; the D gene TCRdb calls, TRBD1, cannot be checked with no DNA. The germline gives CDR1 DFQATT, CDR2 SNEGSKA (reference sequence). The CDR3 runs 13 residues. CDR3 amino acids: CSARPQGTYEQYF.

The chain combines TRBV5-4 with TRBJ2-5. Germline CDR1 reads SGHNT; CDR2 reads YYREEE (reference sequence). The CDR3 has 12 amino acids. This chain's CDR3 is CASSLNQETQYF.

The chain is built from TRBV30 and TRBJ2-5; checking the TCRdb D call of TRBD1 is not possible without DNA. This CDR3 contains 12 residues. Germline assignment: CDR1 GTSNPN and CDR2 SVGIG (reference sequence). CDR3 in amino acids: CAWSGPDGTQYF.

This chain links TRBV19 with TRBJ2-1; there is no DNA to check the TCRdb D call of TRBD1. This CDR3 spans 15 amino acids. Per the germline V gene, CDR1 is LNHDA and CDR2 is SQIVND (reference sequence). This chain's CDR3 is CAVATGATAYNEQFF.

The chain recombines TRBV6-1 with TRBJ1-4; absent DNA, TCRdb's TRBD1 call cannot be checked. Germline values: CDR1 MNHNS, CDR2 SASEGT. This CDR3 contains 18 residues. The CDR3 sequence is CASSAAQGSRVGYEKLFF.

This chain connects TRBV12-3 or TRBV12-4 to TRBJ2-2; TCRdb designates TRBD1, a call that cannot be tested without DNA. This CDR3 comprises 15 residues. The CDR3 sequence: CASSPLGRQSGELFF.

The chain combines TRBV11-1 with TRBJ2-5; TCRdb lists TRBD2, though no DNA is available to test this call. This CDR3 comprises 16 residues. Germline CDR1 SGHAT, CDR2 FQDESV (reference sequence). The CDR3 loop reads CASSPELAGVRETQYF.

The V call is TRBV7-6, the J call TRBJ1-3; TCRdb's assignment of TRBD1 cannot be checked, as there is no DNA. From germline, CDR1 is SGHVS and CDR2 FNYEAQ. CDR3 length: 16 amino acids. This CDR3 is CASSRQGVVSGNTIYF. Supplemented by reference TRBV7-6 and TRBJ1-3, the full variable domain reads GAGVSQSPRYKVTKRGQDVALRCDPISGHVSLYWYRQALGQGPEFLTYFNYEAQQDKSGLPNDRFSAERPEGSISTLTIQRTEQRDSAMYRCASSRQGVVSGNTIYFGEGSWLTVV.

The rearrangement joins TRBV12-3 or TRBV12-4 to TRBJ2-2; the TCRdb D gene call, TRBD1, has no DNA to confirm it. This CDR3 spans 15 amino acids. The CDR3 loop reads CASRIQGVNTGELFF.

The chain uses TRBV11-2 and TRBJ1-2; TCRdb selects TRBD1, and the lack of DNA leaves this call unchecked. CDR1 is SGHAT and CDR2 is FQNNGV in the germline V gene. This CDR3 comprises 16 residues. The CDR3 is CASSRPRDTFNYGYTF.

This chain connects TRBV6-1 to TRBJ2-7; TCRdb designates TRBD1, a call that cannot be tested without DNA. The V gene's germline CDR1 is MNHNS and CDR2 SASEGT. The CDR3 consists of 14 residues. The CDR3 loop reads CASRGAAGAYEQYF.

This chain connects TRBV12-3 or TRBV12-4 to TRBJ2-5; TCRdb's D call of TRBD2 is untestable without DNA. The CDR3 is 16 residues long. The CDR3 loop reads CASSLGPRGYGETQYF.

The CDR3 here is CASSLDGVSTDTQYF. The chain is built from TRBV11-3 and TRBJ2-3. The CDR3 length is 15 residues. The V gene's germline CDR1 is SGHNT and CDR2 YENEEA.

The V gene is TRBV30, the J gene TRBJ1-1. This CDR3 spans 12 amino acids. The germline gives CDR1 GTSNPN, CDR2 SVGIG (reference sequence). The chain's CDR3 is CAWIVLNTEAFF.

This chain links TRBV5-4 with TRBJ2-7; no DNA is available, so the TRBD2 call from TCRdb remains unchecked. The CDR3 extends over 15 amino acids. Germline CDR1 is SGHNT and CDR2 is YYREEE (reference sequence). This chain's CDR3 is CASSWAGGTSYEQYF.

The chain recombines TRBV5-6 with TRBJ2-5; TCRdb names TRBD2, which stays unverified in the absence of DNA. CDR1 SGHDT and CDR2 YYEEEE come from the germline V gene. There are 15 residues in the CDR3. CDR3: CASSLVGRAQETQYF. Full variable domain (rest looked up from reference TRBV5-6 and TRBJ2-5): DAGVTQSPTHLIKTRGQQVTLRCSPKSGHDTVSWYQQALGQGPQFIFQYYEEEERQRGNFPDRFSGHQFPNYSSELNVNALLLGDSALYLCASSLVGRAQETQYFGPGTRLLVL.

The chain joins TRBV5-6 to TRBJ1-2; TCRdb's D call of TRBD1 is untestable without DNA. The germline V gene has CDR1 SGHDT and CDR2 YYEEEE. CDR3 length equals 14 residues. The CDR3: CASSPRTGNYGYTF.

This chain uses TRBV5-5 with TRBJ1-2; TCRdb lists TRBD1, though no DNA is available to test this call. Germline V lookup: CDR1 SGHKS, CDR2 YYEKEE (reference sequence). The CDR3 consists of 16 residues. The CDR3 sequence: CASSFTGTGGAYGYTF.

This chain links TRBV7-9 with TRBJ2-5; TCRdb's D call of TRBD1 is untestable without DNA. The CDR3 totals 14 residues. Germline V lookup: CDR1 SEHNR, CDR2 FQNEAQ (reference sequence). The CDR3 loop reads CASSFTGKKETQYF.